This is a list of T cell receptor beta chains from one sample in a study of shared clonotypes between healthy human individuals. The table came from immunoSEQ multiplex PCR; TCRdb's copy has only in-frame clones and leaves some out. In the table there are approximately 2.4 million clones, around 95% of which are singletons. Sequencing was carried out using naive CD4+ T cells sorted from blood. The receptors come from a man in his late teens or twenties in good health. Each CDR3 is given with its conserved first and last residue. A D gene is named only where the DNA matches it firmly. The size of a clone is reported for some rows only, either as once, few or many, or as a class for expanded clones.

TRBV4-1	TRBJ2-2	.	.	TGCGCCAGCAGCCTACCTACCGGGGAGCTGTTTTTT	CASSLPTGELFF
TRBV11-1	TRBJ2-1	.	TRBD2	TGTGCCAGCAGCCCCGGGACTAGCGGCTACAATGAGCAGTTCTTC	CASSPGTSGYNEQFF
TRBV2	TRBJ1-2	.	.	TGTGCCAGCAGTGAAGGGTATTTCTCTGGCTACACCTTC	CASSEGYFSGYTF
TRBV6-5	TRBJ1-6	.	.	TGTGCCAGCCAAGGCGGTAGCTCCTATAATTCACCCCTCCACTTT	CASQGGSSYNSPLHF
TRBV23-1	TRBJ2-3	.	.	TGCGCCAGCAGTCTAAACAGGGAAACAGATACGCAGTATTTT	CASSLNRETDTQYF
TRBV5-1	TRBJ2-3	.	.	TGCGCCAGCAGCACAAGCGGGTTCAGCACAGATACGCAGTATTTT	CASSTSGFSTDTQYF
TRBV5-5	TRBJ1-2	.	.	TGTGCCAGCAGCCGTGGGGCGGGACAACACTATGGCTACACCTTC	CASSRGAGQHYGYTF
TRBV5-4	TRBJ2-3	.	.	TGTGCCAGCAGCGATCCCTCGTCCACAGATACGCAGTATTTT	CASSDPSSTDTQYF
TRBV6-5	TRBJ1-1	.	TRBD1	TGTGCCAGCAGATCGACAGGGGGGAGGGCTGAAGCTTTCTTT	CASRSTGGRAEAFF
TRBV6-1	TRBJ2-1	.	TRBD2	TGTGCCAGCAGGAGGGGAGGGCCGACGGGAAATGAGCAGTTCTTC	CASRRGGPTGNEQFF
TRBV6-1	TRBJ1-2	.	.	TGTGCCAGCAGTGTGACAGGTGGGAAAGGCTACACCTTC	CASSVTGGKGYTF
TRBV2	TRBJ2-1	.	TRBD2	TGTGCCAGCAGTGAAGTTGGGACTAGCGGACTCGGCTTGGGTGAGCAGTTCTTC	CASSEVGTSGLGLGEQFF
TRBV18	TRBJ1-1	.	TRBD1	TGTGCCAGCTCACCCGGACAGGGTGAAGCTTTCTTT	CASSPGQGEAFF
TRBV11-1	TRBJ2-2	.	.	TGTGCCAGCAGCTTAAACTGGAACACCGGGGAGCTGTTTTTT	CASSLNWNTGELFF
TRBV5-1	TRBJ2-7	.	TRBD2	TGCGCCAGCAGCACCGGACTAGCGGTAGGCTACGAGCAGTACTTC	CASSTGLAVGYEQYF
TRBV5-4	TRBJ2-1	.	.	TGTGCCAGCAGCTTGAATAGCGGCTCCTACAATGAGCAGTTCTTC	CASSLNSGSYNEQFF
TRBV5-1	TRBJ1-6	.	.	TGCGCCAGCAGCTTGGAGAGGGTTTCGGGTTCACCCCTCCACTTT	CASSLERVSGSPLHF
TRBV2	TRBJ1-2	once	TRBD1	TGTGCCAGCAGTGCCGGGGGACAGGGGTGGCACACCTTC	CASSAGGQGWHTF
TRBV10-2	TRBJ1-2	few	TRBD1	TGCGCCAGCAGCGGACAGGGGAAGGGAGACTATGGCTACACCTTC	CASSGQGKGDYGYTF
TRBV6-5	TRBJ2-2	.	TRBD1	TGTGCCAGCAGTTACAGGACAGGGACCGGGGAGCTGTTTTTT	CASSYRTGTGELFF
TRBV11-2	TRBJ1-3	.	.	TGTGCCAGCAGCTTAGCAGGTGTATCCGACTCTGGAAACACCATATATTTT	CASSLAGVSDSGNTIYF
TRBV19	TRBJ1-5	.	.	TGTGCCAGTAAGGATAGCAATCAGCCCCAGCATTTT	CASKDSNQPQHF
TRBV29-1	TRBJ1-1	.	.	TGCAGCGTCGCCGGTCAGGGATATCAAGCTTTCTTT	CSVAGQGYQAFF
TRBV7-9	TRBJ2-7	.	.	TGTGCCAGCAGCTGGGCGGGTTTAGCCTACGAGCAGTACTTC	CASSWAGLAYEQYF
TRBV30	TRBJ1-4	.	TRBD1	TGTGCCTGGAAAAGGCCCGACAGGGGTAGCGATGAAAAACTGTTTTTT	CAWKRPDRGSDEKLFF
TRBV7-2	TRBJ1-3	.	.	TGTGCCAGCAGCTTAACGGGGCTTTCTGGAAACACCATATATTTT	CASSLTGLSGNTIYF
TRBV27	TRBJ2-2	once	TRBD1	TGTGCCAGCAGTTTAGAACAGGGGGCCACCGGGGAGCTGTTTTTT	CASSLEQGATGELFF
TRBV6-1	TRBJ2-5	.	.	TGTGCCAGCAGGGAAGGACGGAAACAAGAGACCCAGTACTTC	CASREGRKQETQYF
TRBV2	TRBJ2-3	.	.	TGTGCCAGCGCCCAGGAGGGGGTAGGAGCAGATACGCAGTATTTT	CASAQEGVGADTQYF
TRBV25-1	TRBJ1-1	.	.	TGTGCCAGTTCCACTTTCGGGGGGCGCACTGAAGCTTTCTTT	CASSTFGGRTEAFF
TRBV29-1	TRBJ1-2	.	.	TGCAGCGTTGAAGGGTTCTATGGCTACACCTTC	CSVEGFYGYTF
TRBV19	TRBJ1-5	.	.	TGTGCCAGTACCCCTCGGGGAGTAACCAATCAGCCCCAGCATTTT	CASTPRGVTNQPQHF
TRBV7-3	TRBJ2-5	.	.	TGTGCCAGCAGCCCATTAGGAGGGGCGGGGGCGAGGGAGACCCAGTACTTC	CASSPLGGAGARETQYF
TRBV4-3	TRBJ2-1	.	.	TGCGCCAGCAGCCAAGATCGAGCGGGCCTTTACAATGAGCAGTTCTTC	CASSQDRAGLYNEQFF
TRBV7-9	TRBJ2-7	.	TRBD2	TGTGCCAGCAGCCAGAGCGGGAACTCCTACGAGCAGTACTTC	CASSQSGNSYEQYF
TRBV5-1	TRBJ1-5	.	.	TGCGCCAGCAGCCTCGAAATAAATCAGCCCCAGCATTTT	CASSLEINQPQHF
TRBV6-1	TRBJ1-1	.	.	TGTGCCAGCAGTGTAATACAGATGAACACTGAAGCTTTCTTT	CASSVIQMNTEAFF
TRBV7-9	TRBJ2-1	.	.	TGTGCCAGCAGGACGACTCCTCCCCCTAATGAGCAGTTCTTC	CASRTTPPPNEQFF
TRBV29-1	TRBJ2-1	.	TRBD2	TGCAGCGTTGAAGGACTAGCGGGAAACTCCTACAATGAGCAGTTCTTC	CSVEGLAGNSYNEQFF
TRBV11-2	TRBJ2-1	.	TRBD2	TGTGCCAGCAGCCCCCGCGGGGCGGGGGAGGGCAATGAGCAGTTCTTC	CASSPRGAGEGNEQFF
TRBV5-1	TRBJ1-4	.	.	TGCGCCAGCAGCCTGGACAGTCTCGGAGAGCTGTTTTTT	CASSLDSLGELFF
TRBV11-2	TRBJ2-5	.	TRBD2	TGTGCCAGCAGCTCCAGTGGTCGGCTAGCGGGAGGGTTAGGGGAGACCCAGTACTTC	CASSSSGRLAGGLGETQYF
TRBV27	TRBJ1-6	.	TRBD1	TGTGCCAGCAGACTCGGGACAGGGCCGCAAGTTAATTCACCCCTCCACTTT	CASRLGTGPQVNSPLHF
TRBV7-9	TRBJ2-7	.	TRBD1	TGTGCCAGCAGCACAGCCGGGACAGGGTATCGCCCCTACGAGCAGTACTTC	CASSTAGTGYRPYEQYF
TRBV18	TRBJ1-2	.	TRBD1	TGTGCCAGCTCACCGGGCAGGACAGGGAACTATGGCTACACCTTC	CASSPGRTGNYGYTF
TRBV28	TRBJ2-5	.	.	TGTGCCAGCAGTTTAATCTCTGTTGGGGGAACCGAGACCCAGTACTTC	CASSLISVGGTETQYF
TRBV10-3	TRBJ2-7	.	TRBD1	TGTGCCATCAGTGCAACCGGGACAGGGATCTACGAGCAGTACTTC	CAISATGTGIYEQYF
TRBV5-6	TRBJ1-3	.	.	TGTGCCAGCAGCCGGGAGGACAATACTCAAGGTGGAAACACCATATATTTT	CASSREDNTQGGNTIYF
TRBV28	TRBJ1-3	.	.	TGTGCCAGCAGGTCGGGTTTACAGGCTGGAAACACCATATATTTT	CASRSGLQAGNTIYF
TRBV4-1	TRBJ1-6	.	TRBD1	TGCGCCAGCAGCCACTCGGACAGGGAGAATTCACCCCTCCACTTT	CASSHSDRENSPLHF
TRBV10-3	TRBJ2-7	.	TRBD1	TGTGCCATCAGTGGAGCGGCAGGGGGCTACGAGCAGTACTTC	CAISGAAGGYEQYF
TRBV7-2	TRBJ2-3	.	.	TGTGCCAGCAGATCCAGGGTTACGGATACGCAGTATTTT	CASRSRVTDTQYF
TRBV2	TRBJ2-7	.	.	TGTGCCAGACAGGGCCTCTCCTACGAGCAGTACTTC	CARQGLSYEQYF
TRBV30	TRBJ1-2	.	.	TGTGCCTGGAGTGTATTGGGTAAAGTCTATGGCTACACCTTC	CAWSVLGKVYGYTF